This entry lists 9 T cell receptor beta chains sequenced from one sample in a study of blood T cell repertoires in COVID-19. Method: immunoSEQ multiplex PCR; TCRdb's copy keeps in-frame clones and lacks some. The table includes hundreds of thousands of clones, over 80% detected once. The sample consisted of PBMCs or T cells enriched from blood (not recorded which). The receptors originated from a woman younger than 30 who had recovered from COVID-19.

The J gene is TRBJ2-2, the V gene TRBV7-3; 7 positions agree with TRBD2. This CDR3 has 16 amino acids. J was trimmed by 6 bases and V by 5 bases; bases with no gene match: 12. Looked up from germline, CDR1 is SGHTA and CDR2 is FQGTGA. CDR3 residues: CASSVDRTSFSGELFF. In DNA form, the CDR3 reads TGTGCCAGCAGCGTCGACCGGACTAGTTTTTCCGGGGAGCTGTTTTTT. The full variable domain, in which reference TRBV7-3 and TRBJ2-2 provide the parts outside the CDR3, is GAGVSQTPSNKVTEKGKYVELRCDPISGHTALYWYRQSLGQGPEFLIYFQGTGAADDSGLPNDRFFAVRPEGSVSTLKIQRTERGDSAVYLCASSVDRTSFSGELFFGEGSRLTVL.

This chain uses TRBV9 with TRBJ1-1; no firm D call. The ends were cut back, 0 bases at V and 6 bases at J, with 12 bases in the middle. The length of the CDR3 is 14 residues. Germline V lookup: CDR1 SGDLS, CDR2 YYNGEE. The CDR3 DNA is TGTGCCAGCAGCGTAGCTGCGGGGAGAGCTGAAGCTTTCTTT. Amino acids: CASSVAAGRAEAFF.

J is TRBJ1-5 and V is TRBV28; no clear D gene. V was trimmed by 3 bases and J by 4 bases, leaving 10 bases between them. CDR1 MDHEN and CDR2 SYDVKM come from the germline V gene. CDR3 length: 14 amino acids. The CDR3 sequence: CASSFNWRNQPQHF. DNA for the CDR3: TGTGCCAGCAGTTTTAATTGGAGGAATCAGCCCCAGCATTTT.

This clone was found a few times. V usage is TRBV28 and J usage is TRBJ2-1; 7 bases align to TRBD2. CDR3 length equals 12 residues. Losses at the gene ends were 11 bases for V and 7 bases for J; bases not matched to a gene: 8. CDR1 MDHEN and CDR2 SYDVKM come from the germline V gene. The CDR3 loop is CAGGGLGNEQFF. DNA of the CDR3: TGTGCCGGGGGGGGACTGGGTAATGAGCAGTTCTTC.

The chain combines TRBV7-9 with TRBJ1-6; unclear D gene. The CDR3 totals 14 residues. V was shortened by 4 bases and J by 7 bases, with 11 bases between the two germline ends. Germline V gene data show CDR1 as SEHNR and CDR2 as FQNEAQ (reference sequence). The CDR3 nucleotides are TGTGCCAGCAGCTCCACGGGAGAGAATTCACCCCTCCACTTT. Amino acid sequence: CASSSTGENSPLHF.

V and J are TRBV11-1 and TRBJ1-1, with 9 bases aligning to TRBD1. Per the germline V gene, CDR1 is SGHAT and CDR2 is FQDESV (reference sequence). This CDR3 comprises 13 residues. V lost 4 bases and J lost 11; bases outside the gene matches: 8. The CDR3 sequence is CASSSQTGGDAFF. The DNA for the CDR3 is TGTGCCAGCAGCTCTCAGACAGGGGGAGATGCTTTCTTT.

The rearrangement joins TRBV4-2 to TRBJ1-2, with D unresolved. From germline, CDR1 is LGHNA and CDR2 YNFKEQ. The CDR3 extends over 15 amino acids. Trimming stripped 0 bases from V and 0 bases from J, with 8 bases between. The CDR3 nucleotides read TGTGCCAGCAGCCAAGATGAGAATACTAACTATGGCTACACCTTC. This codes for CASSQDENTNYGYTF.

The rearrangement uses TRBV14 and TRBJ2-2; TRBD2 matches at 9 bases. Germline V gene lookup returns CDR1 SGHDN and CDR2 FVKESK. The CDR3 is 19 residues long. Losses at the gene ends were 3 bases for V and 3 bases for J; bases not matched to a gene: 14. The DNA for the CDR3 is TGTGCCAGCAGCCACCAGTACGGCGGGGGGGCCCTAGACACCGGGGAGCTGTTTTTT. Translating gives CASSHQYGGGALDTGELFF.

The chain is built from TRBV9 and TRBJ1-3, with 7 bases matching TRBD1. Trimming removed 4 bases from V and 2 bases from J; junction bases left unmatched: 6. The CDR3 is 15 amino acids. CDR1 and CDR2 from the germline V gene are SGDLS and YYNGEE. Written as DNA, the CDR3 is TGTGCCAGCAGCCGACAGGGAAGGACTGGAAACACCATATATTTT. Translating it yields CASSRQGRTGNTIYF. Filled out from reference TRBV9 and TRBJ1-3, the complete variable domain reads DSGVTQTPKHLITATGQRVTLRCSPRSGDLSVYWYQQSLDQGLQFLIQYYNGEERAKGNILERFSAQQFPDLHSELNLSSLELGDSALYFCASSRQGRTGNTIYFGEGSWLTVV.